Listed here is a single T cell receptor (beta chain). Its antigen is still unknown. The data stem from a study of T cell responses to AZD1222 COVID-19 vaccine. As for the study in general: Pooled in the analysis were second doses at about 4 or about 12 weeks. Points from the study as a whole: Unmutated variant regions are reportedly targeted by nearly half of spike-specific TCRs. Clonal diversity may have been underestimated in mostly white British donors.

The repertoire was sequenced with immunoSEQ multiplex PCR; TCRdb's copy has only in-frame clones and lacks some. The sample includes 130,000 to 150,000 clones, about 92% of them seen just once. The source was peripheral blood, collected on day 0 of AZD1222 vaccination. This TCR was recovered from an adult in good health.

In DNA form, the CDR3 reads TGTGCCAGCAGCCTGACCGGGGCGGACGAGCAGTACTTC. Translated: CASSLTGADEQYF. V usage is TRBV7-3 and J usage is TRBJ2-7; D could derive from TRBD1 or TRBD2 (5 bases each). The ends were cut back, 5 bases at V and 5 bases at J, with 13 bases in the middle. CDR1 is SGHTA and CDR2 is FQGTGA in the germline V gene. This CDR3 has 13 residues. Variable domain in full (rest from reference TRBV7-3 and TRBJ2-7): GAGVSQTPSNKVTEKGKYVELRCDPISGHTALYWYRQSLGQGPEFLIYFQGTGAADDSGLPNDRFFAVRPEGSVSTLKIQRTERGDSAVYLCASSLTGADEQYFGPGTRLTVT.